This T cell receptor beta chain was recovered during a study of cytomegalovirus exposure and HLA in healthy donors. Looking at the study overall: The 120 or so validation repertoires were produced on the same platform as the roughly 690 repertoires of the first cohort. This was reported in a later analysis. The study's findings and limits: The study put some 150 TCR beta chains on its list as cytomegalovirus-associated. The tendency of first-cohort TCR clusters to co-occur in the roughly 130 validation repertoires was the finding of a later analysis.

Using immunoSEQ multiplex PCR, the repertoire was profiled, and TCRdb retains in-frame clones only, with some absent. The sample contains under 75,000 clones, roughly 92% of which appear only once. The CDR3 has 15 residues. V was shortened by 4 bases and J by 1 base, with 13 bases between the two germline ends. CDR1 is SNHLY, CDR2 FYNNEI, per germline. About this clone: Its antigen remains unidentified.

The approximately 120-subject validation cohort, separate from the approximately 660-subject first cohort, included the donors. The chain employs TRBV2 and TRBJ2-5; D is uncertain. This receptor was identified in a man aged 18 to 29 in good health and CMV-seropositive. The sample taken for sequencing was PBMCs. The CDR3 region is CASSVVTALQETQYF. For the CDR3, the DNA is TGTGCCAGCAGTGTTGTAACAGCCCTCCAAGAGACCCAGTACTTC. The variable domain in full, completed from reference TRBV2 and TRBJ2-5, reads EPEVTQTPSHQVTQMGQEVILRCVPISNHLYFYWYRQILGQKVEFLVSFYNNEISEKSEIFDDQFSVERPDGSNFTLKIRSTKLEDSAMYFCASSVVTALQETQYFGPGTRLLVL.